One and the same sample provided the 10 T cell receptor beta chains below, sequenced in a study of response to subunit inactivated influenza vaccine. TCRdb reprocessed the RT-PCR reads with MiXCR, giving one entry per CDR3 protein. The sample lists about 170,000 distinct CDR3 sequences, approximately 12% occurring once. A further study also used this sample, focusing on T cells expressing NK-cell markers. From that paper: Scientists made TCR beta cDNA using 5'RACE template switching with UMIs.

The source material was CD8+ T cells sorted from PBMCs, sampled 12 days after vaccination. The receptors here all came from a man aged 50-59 years who received an inactivated influenza vaccine.

This clonotype was detected many times. This chain connects TRBV12-3 or TRBV12-4 to TRBJ1-2; no clear D gene. The V end lost 2 bases, the J end lost 6 bases, and 7 bases lay between the germline ends. CDR3 length equals 12 residues. CDR3: CASSLLGDGYTF. The CDR3 DNA sequence: TGTGCCAGCAGTTTATTGGGTGATGGCTACACCTTC.

The rearrangement uses TRBV4-3 and TRBJ2-7; D perhaps matches TRBD2 (7 bases). From germline, CDR1 is LGHNA and CDR2 YSLEER. V lost 0 bases and J 4 bases, leaving 19 bases between the germline ends. The CDR3 is 17 residues long. The CDR3 here is CASSQDWGGLRWYEQYF. The CDR3 DNA follows: TGCGCCAGCAGCCAAGATTGGGGGGGGCTCCGGTGGTACGAGCAGTACTTC.

This clonotype has a handful of counts. The chain couples TRBV6-2 or TRBV6-3 to TRBJ2-5; D ambiguous. CDR1 is MNHEY, CDR2 SVGEGT, per germline. Trimming stripped 5 bases from V and 4 bases from J, with 8 bases between. CDR3 length: 12 residues. The CDR3 DNA sequence: TGTGCCAGCAGTCCTCCTCGAGAGACCCAGTACTTC. Translating gives CASSPPRETQYF.

This clonotype was counted a few times. The chain recombines TRBV2 with TRBJ1-1; a possible D gene is TRBD1 (5 bases). Germline V lookup: CDR1 SNHLY, CDR2 FYNNEI. The CDR3 is 13 amino acids. Trimming removed 6 bases at V and 2 bases at J, with 10 bases between. CDR3 nucleotides: TGTGCCAGCAGACAGGTTTCTAACACTGAAGCTTTCTTT. Amino acids: CASRQVSNTEAFF.

The chain is built from TRBV20-1 and TRBJ1-5; no reliable D call. V lost 6 bases and J 5 bases, leaving 8 bases between the germline ends. The CDR3 runs 11 residues. Germline CDR1 DFQATT, CDR2 SNEGSKA (reference sequence). In DNA form, the CDR3 reads TGCAGTGCGGGTGTGGATCAGCCCCAGCATTTT. Its protein product is CSAGVDQPQHF.

This clonotype has only a few counts. The chain couples TRBV6-5 to TRBJ1-1; D call uncertain. Trimming stripped 2 bases from V and 2 bases from J, with 15 bases between. This CDR3 spans 16 amino acids. Germline CDR1 reads MNHEY; CDR2 reads SVGAGI. CDR3 in amino acids: CASSYRVASLNTEAFF. The CDR3 nucleotides read TGTGCCAGCAGTTACAGGGTAGCTTCCCTAAACACTGAAGCTTTCTTT.

This clonotype was detected only a few times. The chain carries TRBV2 and TRBJ2-7, with TRBD1 matching 7 bases. Germline values: CDR1 SNHLY, CDR2 FYNNEI. The CDR3 runs 14 residues. With V trimmed by 3 bases and J by 4 bases, 6 bases remained unmatched. In DNA form, the CDR3 reads TGTGCCAGCAGTGACCCCGACAGGGAGTACGAGCAGTACTTC. Translated, it gives CASSDPDREYEQYF.

The table lists this clonotype with a few counts. This chain connects TRBV7-9 to TRBJ1-2; D not resolved. V lost 1 base to trimming and J lost 0 bases, with 9 bases between them. The germline V gene has CDR1 SEHNR and CDR2 FQNEAQ (reference sequence). CDR3 size: 15 residues. Written as DNA, the CDR3 is TGTGCCAGCAGCTTAGTCGGCGGAACTAACTATGGCTACACCTTC. Protein sequence: CASSLVGGTNYGYTF.

This clonotype came up a few times. The chain couples TRBV5-5 to TRBJ2-2, with D uncertain. The CDR3 consists of 14 residues. V was clipped by 3 bases and J by 4 bases, with 10 bases between them. Germline assignment: CDR1 SGHKS and CDR2 YYEKEE (reference sequence). Here the CDR3 reads CASSSFYSTGELFF. As DNA, the CDR3 is TGTGCCAGCAGCTCCTTCTATAGCACCGGGGAGCTGTTTTTT. Full variable domain (rest looked up from reference TRBV5-5 and TRBJ2-2): DAGVTQSPTHLIKTRGQQVTLRCSPISGHKSVSWYQQVLGQGPQFIFQYYEKEERGRGNFPDRFSARQFPNYSSELNVNALLLGDSALYLCASSSFYSTGELFFGEGSRLTVL.

The rearrangement joins TRBV28 to TRBJ2-7; D remains ambiguous. The V end was cut by 7 bases, the J end by 5 bases, with 15 bases between. The germline gives CDR1 MDHEN, CDR2 SYDVKM. The CDR3 loop spans 13 amino acids. CDR3 sequence (DNA): TGTGCCAGCATGGACCCCGGTGGAAACGAGCAGTACTTC. This gives the protein CASMDPGGNEQYF.